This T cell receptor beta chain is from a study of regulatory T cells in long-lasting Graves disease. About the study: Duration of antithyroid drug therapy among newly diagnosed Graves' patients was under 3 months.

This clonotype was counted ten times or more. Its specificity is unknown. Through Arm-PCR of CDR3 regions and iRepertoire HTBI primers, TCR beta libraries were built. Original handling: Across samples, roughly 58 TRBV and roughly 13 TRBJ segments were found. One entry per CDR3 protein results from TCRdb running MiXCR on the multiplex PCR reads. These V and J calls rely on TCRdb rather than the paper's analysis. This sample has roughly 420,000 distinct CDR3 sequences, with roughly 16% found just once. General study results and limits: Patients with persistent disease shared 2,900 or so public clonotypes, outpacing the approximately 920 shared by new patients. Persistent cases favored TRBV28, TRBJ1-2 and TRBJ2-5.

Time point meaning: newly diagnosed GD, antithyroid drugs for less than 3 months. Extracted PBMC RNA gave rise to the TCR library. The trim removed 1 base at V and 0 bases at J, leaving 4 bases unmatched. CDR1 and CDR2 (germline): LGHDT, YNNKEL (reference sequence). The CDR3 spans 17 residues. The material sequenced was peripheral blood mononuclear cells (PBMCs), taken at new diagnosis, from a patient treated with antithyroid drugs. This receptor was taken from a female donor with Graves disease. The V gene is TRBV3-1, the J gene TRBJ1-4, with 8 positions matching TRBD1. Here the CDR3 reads CASSQGGTGATNEKLFF. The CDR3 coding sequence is TGTGCCAGCAGCCAAGGCGGGACAGGTGCAACTAATGAAAAACTGTTTTTT.